The rows below give T cell receptor beta chains drawn from one sample of a study of blood T cell repertoires in COVID-19. Some clones are missing from TCRdb's copy, which holds only in-frame ones; the method was immunoSEQ multiplex PCR. The data hold about 140,000 clones, with 70% to 90% observed a single time. The sequenced sample was peripheral blood. These receptors originate from an older woman with acute or convalescent COVID-19. Both conserved end residues are part of each CDR3. D genes are given only for firm matches. The size entry is marked missing in some rows and otherwise reads once, few, many or a size class.

d_gene	abundance	v_gene	j_gene	CDR3aa	CDR3nt
-	-	TRBV7-3	TRBJ2-3	CASSPTVQGRSTDTQYF	TGTGCCAGCAGCCCCACTGTCCAGGGTAGGAGCACAGATACGCAGTATTTT
TRBD1	-	TRBV10-3	TRBJ2-5	CAISGVGTGIETQYF	TGTGCCATCAGTGGGGTGGGGACAGGGATCGAGACCCAGTACTTC
TRBD2	-	TRBV4-2	TRBJ2-2	CASSQGLAGGTGELFF	TGTGCCAGCAGCCAGGGACTAGCGGGGGGCACCGGGGAGCTGTTTTTT
-	-	TRBV7-9	TRBJ1-1	CASSLTTGRTEAFF	TGTGCCAGCAGCTTAACAACGGGGAGGACTGAAGCTTTCTTT
-	once	TRBV7-9	TRBJ1-1	CASSEQGSTEAFF	TGTGCCAGCAGCGAACAGGGAAGCACTGAAGCTTTCTTT
-	once	TRBV6-2/TRBV6-3	TRBJ1-1	CASSQGVGGTEAFF	TGTGCCAGCAGCCAAGGGGTCGGGGGCACTGAAGCTTTCTTT
TRBD1	-	TRBV19	TRBJ1-4	CASRPQGLNEKLFF	TGTGCCAGTAGGCCACAGGGGCTGAATGAAAAACTGTTTTTT
TRBD1	-	TRBV6-2/TRBV6-3	TRBJ2-7	CASSPRDRDSEQYF	TGTGCCAGCAGTCCCCGGGACAGGGATAGCGAGCAGTACTTC
TRBD1	-	TRBV7-2	TRBJ1-5	CASSLQGTGYQPQHF	TGTGCCAGCAGCTTACAAGGGACAGGGTATCAGCCCCAGCATTTT
-	-	TRBV30	TRBJ1-5	CAWSVGRGNQPQHF	TGTGCCTGGAGTGTAGGGCGGGGCAATCAGCCCCAGCATTTT
-	-	TRBV4-3	TRBJ2-3	CASSPGYLQEADTQYF	TGCGCCAGCAGCCCTGGGTACCTCCAGGAGGCAGATACGCAGTATTTT
TRBD1	-	TRBV11-2	TRBJ2-3	CASMIQGTNTQYF	TGTGCCAGCATGATACAGGGGACGAATACGCAGTATTTT
-	-	TRBV15	TRBJ1-5	CATSRDPQGDQPQHF	TGTGCCACCAGCAGAGATCCACAAGGGGATCAGCCCCAGCATTTT
-	-	TRBV6-6	TRBJ1-6	CASRTGTNYNSPLHF	TGTGCCAGCAGAACCGGGACAAACTATAATTCACCCCTCCACTTT
-	-	TRBV29-1	TRBJ2-2	CSVEIRENTGELFF	TGCAGCGTTGAGATCAGGGAAAACACCGGGGAGCTGTTTTTT
-	-	TRBV27	TRBJ1-5	CASSLRGNQPQHF	TGTGCCAGCAGTTTACGTGGCAATCAGCCCCAGCATTTT
TRBD1	-	TRBV13	TRBJ1-2	CASSPRTGSYTF	TGTGCCAGCAGTCCCCGGACAGGGTCCTACACCTTC
TRBD1	-	TRBV9	TRBJ2-7	CASSAGTVVVRDEQYF	TGTGCCAGCAGCGCGGGGACAGTTGTCGTTAGGGACGAGCAGTACTTC
-	-	TRBV28	TRBJ1-2	CASSLGQGLIGYTF	TGTGCCAGCAGTTTGGGGCAGGGGCTGATTGGCTACACCTTC
-	many	TRBV12-2	TRBJ2-2	CASRLARRELSGELFF	TGTGCAAGTCGCTTAGCGCGTCGGGAGTTGTCCGGGGAGCTGTTTTTT
TRBD1	-	TRBV7-2	TRBJ2-3	CASSLGTGADTQYF	TGTGCCAGCAGCTTAGGGACAGGGGCAGATACGCAGTATTTT
-	-	TRBV28	TRBJ2-7	CASSFVEPLSYEQYF	TGTGCCAGCAGTTTCGTGGAGCCTCTCTCCTACGAGCAGTACTTC
TRBD1	-	TRBV30	TRBJ1-4	CARQTGSGEKLFF	TGTGCCCGCCAGACAGGGTCTGGGGAAAAACTGTTTTTT
-	once	TRBV7-9	TRBJ1-2	CASSFLGGWGGYTF	TGTGCCAGCAGCTTCTTAGGGGGATGGGGTGGCTACACCTTC
TRBD2	-	TRBV28	TRBJ2-7	CASPPGLASPDEQYF	TGTGCCAGCCCCCCCGGACTAGCCTCACCTGACGAGCAGTACTTC
-	-	TRBV18	TRBJ2-6	CASSPSEAGANVLTF	TGTGCCAGCTCACCGAGCGAGGCTGGGGCCAACGTCCTGACTTTC
TRBD1	-	TRBV7-2	TRBJ1-3	CASSLVTGSGNTIYF	TGTGCCAGCAGCTTAGTGACAGGGTCTGGAAACACCATATATTTT
-	-	TRBV27	TRBJ2-2	CASSFVTGELFF	TGTGCCAGCAGTTTCGTTACCGGGGAGCTGTTTTTT
-	-	TRBV18	TRBJ2-7	CASSPSDRRNSHEQYF	TGTGCCAGCTCACCAAGCGACCGCAGAAATAGCCACGAGCAGTACTTC
TRBD1	-	TRBV7-2	TRBJ1-4	CASSPRQGNNEKLFF	TGTGCCAGCAGCCCGAGACAGGGGAATAATGAAAAACTGTTTTTT
TRBD2	-	TRBV9	TRBJ2-3	CASSVGASGGTDTQYF	TGTGCCAGCAGCGTAGGGGCTAGCGGGGGAACAGATACGCAGTATTTT
-	-	TRBV7-8	TRBJ1-1	CASSFLPSIQGSGTEAFF	TGTGCCAGCAGCTTTCTACCATCGATTCAGGGGTCGGGCACTGAAGCTTTCTTT
-	-	TRBV19	TRBJ2-5	CASSFTGEETQYF	TGTGCCAGTAGTTTCACGGGGGAGGAGACCCAGTACTTC
TRBD1	-	TRBV28	TRBJ1-5	CASSLWGAGTGGSQPQHF	TGTGCCAGCAGTTTATGGGGTGCGGGGACAGGGGGAAGTCAGCCCCAGCATTTT
-	-	TRBV7-8	TRBJ1-5	CASSFGGDLQPQHF	TGTGCCAGCAGCTTTGGGGGGGACCTCCAACCCCAGCATTTT
-	-	TRBV27	TRBJ1-2	CASSLSAGANYGYTF	TGTGCCAGCAGTTTATCGGCAGGGGCAAACTATGGCTACACCTTC
-	-	TRBV5-8	TRBJ1-5	CASSWRGAGSNQPQHF	TGTGCCAGCAGCTGGAGGGGCGCGGGTAGCAATCAGCCCCAGCATTTT